Described below is a single T cell receptor (beta chain) sequence and its context. There is no known antigen for this receptor. Qualities for individual bases were not recorded, and no much larger clone is one base off. TCRbeta CDR3 regions were amplified from genomic DNA by means of the immunoSEQ Assay, a bias-controlled multiplex PCR. Per the original workflow: The number of nucleated cells in each sample was estimated by amplification of reference gene primers within the assay. To quantify the absolute abundance of each unique TCRbeta CDR3 rearrangement, sequence reads were collapsed and filtered. For each sample, productive Simpson clonality was calculated by taking the square root of Simpson's diversity index across productive rearrangements. The table was pulled from immuneACCESS by TCRdb, which kept in-frame rearrangements only. Such tables lose some clones; where checked, under half of the loss comes from unresolved V genes, and the rest has no known cause. V and J calls and clone size come straight from that table; D and trimming were deduced from the DNA. The sample table lists about 98,000 clones, around 90% of them with a count of one. The ten largest make up 1.9% of the sample.

The germline V gene gives CDR1 as MDHEN and CDR2 as SYDVKM. V sheds 5 bases and J sheds 4 bases, leaving 11 bases between their ends. The CDR3 measures 14 amino acids from cysteine to phenylalanine. Kept here is only the CDR3 DNA, which spans 42 bases and is read in frame from base 1. The data were taken from a study of blood T cell repertoires in COVID-19 (dated by TCRdb to about 2020). Study-level background: The collaborator samples originated in the United States, Italy and Spain and spanned the acute and convalescent phases of COVID-19. The sample metadata nearly always contained a de-identified subject ID, COVID-19 status, age in years and sex. Deeply sampled blood TCRbeta repertoires from subjects exposed to, actively infected with, or recovered from COVID-19 were included in the dataset. Where HLA class I and class II types were available, the types were taken from metadata supplied by the sample provider, not from assay-based typing. The samples were drawn from the first 160 participants of the ongoing ImmuneRACE study and from more than 1,000 subjects provided by 6 global collaborators. A freely available public database, intended as a resource for researchers studying the immune response to SARS-CoV-2, is where the repertoires were released. The prospective study material was composed of cDNA or gDNA derived from T cells, B-cell-depleted T cells, or PBMCs.

One collaborating source in Seattle enrolled patients while the patients were actively infected and followed the patients over time throughout the course of disease. Collaborating institutions collected whole blood in K2EDTA tubes following their own protocols. For TCRbeta analysis, collaborator samples were shipped as frozen whole blood, as isolated PBMCs, or as DNA extracted from either sample type. Overall results and qualifications from the work: Clinical and demographic metadata were provided uncurated, with the amount varying by source and participant.

The V and J genes are TRBV28 and TRBJ1-4, and the D gene may be TRBD1, 6 bases matching. This clonotype was sampled from a woman in her forties or fifties with COVID-19, enrolled during active disease. Sequenced: peripheral blood. CDR3 loop: CASSDGQLNEKLFF. The DNA sequence reads TGTGCCAGCAGTGATGGACAGCTTAATGAAAAACTGTTTTTT.